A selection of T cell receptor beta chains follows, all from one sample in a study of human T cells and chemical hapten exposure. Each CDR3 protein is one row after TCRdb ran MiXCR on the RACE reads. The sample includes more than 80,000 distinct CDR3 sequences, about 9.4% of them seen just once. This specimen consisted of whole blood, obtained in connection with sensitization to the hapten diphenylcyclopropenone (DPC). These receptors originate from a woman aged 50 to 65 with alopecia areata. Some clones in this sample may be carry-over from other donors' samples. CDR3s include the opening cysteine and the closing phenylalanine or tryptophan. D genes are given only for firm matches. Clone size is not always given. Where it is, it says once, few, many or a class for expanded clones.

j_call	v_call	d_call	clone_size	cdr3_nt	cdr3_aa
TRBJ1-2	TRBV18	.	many	TGTGCCAGCTCACCTTCTGGACAGAGATATGGCTACACCTTC	CASSPSGQRYGYTF
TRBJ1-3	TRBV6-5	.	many	TGTGCCACCTCAATACAGAGCTCTGGAAACACCATATATTTT	CATSIQSSGNTIYF
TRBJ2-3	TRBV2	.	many	TGTGCCAGCAGGCAGAGGAGGGCAGCAGATACGCAGTATTTT	CASRQRRAADTQYF
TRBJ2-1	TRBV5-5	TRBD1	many	TGTGCCAGCAGCGGAAATACACAGGGGGAGCAGTTCTTC	CASSGNTQGEQFF
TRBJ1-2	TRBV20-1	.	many	TGCAGTGCCCGAAGGGACCAAACAGGATATGGCTACACCTTC	CSARRDQTGYGYTF
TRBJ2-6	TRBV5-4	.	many	TGTGCCAGCAGCTTGGACTCTGGGGCCAACGTCCTGACTTTC	CASSLDSGANVLTF
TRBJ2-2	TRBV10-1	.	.	TGCGCCAGCAGTGAGCACAGCCTAGGGAACACCGGGGAGCTGTTTTTT	CASSEHSLGNTGELFF
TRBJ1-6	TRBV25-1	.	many	TGTGCCAGCAGTGAATCAGGAGGGGTCGGTTCACCCCTCCACTTT	CASSESGGVGSPLHF
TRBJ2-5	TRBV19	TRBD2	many	TGTGCCAGCGGGACTAATGGAGGGAATACCCAGTACTTC	CASGTNGGNTQYF
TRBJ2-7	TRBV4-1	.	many	TGCGCCAGCAGCCAAGATTTGGGTCTCTCCTACGAGCAGTACTTC	CASSQDLGLSYEQYF
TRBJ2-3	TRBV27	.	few	TGTGCCAGCAGTTTAAAATTCGGCCGCACAGATACGCAGTATTTT	CASSLKFGRTDTQYF
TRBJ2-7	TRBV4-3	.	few	TGCGCCAGCAGCCAAGATTACGGCAGGGGTTGGGACGAGCAGTACTTC	CASSQDYGRGWDEQYF
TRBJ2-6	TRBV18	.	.	TGTGCCAGCTCACCTAGGACCGCCTCTGGGGCCAACGTCCTGACTTTC	CASSPRTASGANVLTF
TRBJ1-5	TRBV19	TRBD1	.	TGTGCCAGTAGCGAACAGAAGACAGGGAATCAGCCCCAGCATTTT	CASSEQKTGNQPQHF
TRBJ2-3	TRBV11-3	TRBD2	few	TGTGCCAGCAGCCCGGGGGCTAGCGGGATTCAACATACGCAGTATTTT	CASSPGASGIQHTQYF
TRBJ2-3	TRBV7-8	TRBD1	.	TGTGCCAGCTCCCTCCCGGGACAGACGACAGATACGCAGTATTTT	CASSLPGQTTDTQYF
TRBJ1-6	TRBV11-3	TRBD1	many	TGTGCCAGCAGCTCCGGGACAGTTAATTCACCCCTCCACTTT	CASSSGTVNSPLHF
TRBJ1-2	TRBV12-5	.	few	TGTGCTAGTGGTTCCCCTGGGACGTCTGACTATGGCTACACCTTC	CASGSPGTSDYGYTF
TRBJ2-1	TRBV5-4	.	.	TGTGCCAGCAGCTTGGATATAAACAATGAGCAGTTCTTC	CASSLDINNEQFF
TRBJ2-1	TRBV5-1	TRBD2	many	TGCGCCAGCAGCTTGGACGGGACTAGAGGTCGTGAGCAGTTCTTC	CASSLDGTRGREQFF
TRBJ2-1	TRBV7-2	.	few	TGTGCCAGCAGCTTAGTTCGGCGCCGCTCCTACAATGAGCAGTTCTTC	CASSLVRRRSYNEQFF
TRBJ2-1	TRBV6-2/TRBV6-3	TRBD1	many	TGTGCCAGCAGTTACCAGGGGGTTGCCAATGAGCAGTTCTTC	CASSYQGVANEQFF
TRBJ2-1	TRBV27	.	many	TGTGCCAGCAGTTTACAACAACCGGGACACATAAACAAGCAGTTCTTC	CASSLQQPGHINKQFF
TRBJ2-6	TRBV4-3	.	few	TGCGCCAGCAGCATAGACATCCTCTCTGGGGCCAACGTCCTGACTTTC	CASSIDILSGANVLTF
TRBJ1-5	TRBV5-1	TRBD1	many	TGCGCCAGCAGCCCAACAGGGGGCAATCAGCCCCAGCATTTT	CASSPTGGNQPQHF
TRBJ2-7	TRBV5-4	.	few	TGTGCCAGCAGCTTGGGGGGTGGCGGCGAGCAGTACTTC	CASSLGGGGEQYF
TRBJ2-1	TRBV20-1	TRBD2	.	TGCAGTTCCGTTTCGCGGGAGGAATGGAATGAGCAGTTCTTC	CSSVSREEWNEQFF
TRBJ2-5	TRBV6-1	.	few	TGTGCCAGCGTTTATACCCCAAGCGTGGAGACCCAGTACTTC	CASVYTPSVETQYF
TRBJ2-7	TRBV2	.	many	TGTGCCAGCAGTGAAATTCAGGGGTACGAGCAGTACTTC	CASSEIQGYEQYF
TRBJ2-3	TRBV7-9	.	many	TGTGCCAGCAGCTTAACAGTTAGGACAGATACGCAGTATTTT	CASSLTVRTDTQYF
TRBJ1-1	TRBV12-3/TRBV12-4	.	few	TGTGCCAGCAGTCGCGCAACCGGGGCCCCCTTTTCACGGGGCACTGAAGCTTTCTTT	CASSRATGAPFSRGTEAFF
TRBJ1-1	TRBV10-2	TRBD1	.	TGCGCCAGCGAAACACAGGGGGCGAGAACTGAAGCTTTCTTT	CASETQGARTEAFF
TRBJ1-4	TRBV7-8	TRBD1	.	TGTGCCAGCAGCTTGAATCCGGGACAGCGAGAAGAAAAACTGTTTTTT	CASSLNPGQREEKLFF
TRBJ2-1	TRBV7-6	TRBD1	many	TGTGCCAGCAGCTGGACAGGGGCCAATGAGCAGTTCTTC	CASSWTGANEQFF
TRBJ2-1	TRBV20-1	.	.	TGCAGTGCTAGAGCGTCTGTTCAGGCTGAGCAGTTCTTC	CSARASVQAEQFF
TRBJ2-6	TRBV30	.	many	TGTGCCTGGAGCAGCCCAGGGGCTGGGGCCAACGTCCTGACTTTC	CAWSSPGAGANVLTF
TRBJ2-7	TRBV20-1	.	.	TGCAGTGCTAGCGCGCCGGGGGACAGAGGTTACGAGCAGTACTTC	CSASAPGDRGYEQYF
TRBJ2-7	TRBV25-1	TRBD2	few	TGTGCCAGCAGTGAATTCAGCGGGAGAGGAATCTACGAGCAGTACTTC	CASSEFSGRGIYEQYF
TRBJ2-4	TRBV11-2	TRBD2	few	TGTGCCAGCAGCCACCAGGGACTAGCGGGAGGGGCCAAAAACATTCAGTACTTC	CASSHQGLAGGAKNIQYF
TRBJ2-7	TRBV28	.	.	TGTGCCAGCAGTCCCGCCGTTAGTGGGTCCTACGAGCAGTACTTC	CASSPAVSGSYEQYF
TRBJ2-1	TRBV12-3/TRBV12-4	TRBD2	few	TGTGCCAGCAGACTAGCGGGGGACGAGCAGTTCTTC	CASRLAGDEQFF
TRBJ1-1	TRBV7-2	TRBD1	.	TGTGCCAGCAGCGGACAGGCGGCGCTTACTGAAGCTTTCTTT	CASSGQAALTEAFF
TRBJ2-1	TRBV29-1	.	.	TGCAGCGTTGACCGCGGGGGCGGGGGCAATGAGCAGTTCTTC	CSVDRGGGGNEQFF
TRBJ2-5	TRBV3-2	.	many	TGTGCCAGCAGCCAAGGGACTAGCGGGAAACAAGAGACCCAGTACTTC	CASSQGTSGKQETQYF
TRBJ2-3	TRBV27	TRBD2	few	TGTGCCAGCAGTGCTGGCGGGAGGCTCTCGGATACGCAGTATTTT	CASSAGGRLSDTQYF
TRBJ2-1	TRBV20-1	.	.	TGCAGTGCACTGCTTACCAATGAGCAGTTCTTC	CSALLTNEQFF
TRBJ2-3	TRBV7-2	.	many	TGTGCCAGCAGCCTTGGACTACACACGTATACGCAGTATTTT	CASSLGLHTYTQYF
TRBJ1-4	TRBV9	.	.	TGTGCCAGCAGCGTAGGGGGGGCTCGAGAAAAACTGTTTTTT	CASSVGGAREKLFF
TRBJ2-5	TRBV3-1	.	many	TGTGCCAGCAGCCCATTCCGTCCGGAGTTCCTAGAGACCCAGTACTTC	CASSPFRPEFLETQYF
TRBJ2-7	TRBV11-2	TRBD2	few	TGTGCCAGCAGCTTCCGTTGGACTAGCTCCCTGAACCTCTACGAGCAGTACTTC	CASSFRWTSSLNLYEQYF
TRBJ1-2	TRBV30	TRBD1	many	TGTGCCTGGAGTGTACTACAGGGGGCTATTTTGAGCTACACCTTC	CAWSVLQGAILSYTF
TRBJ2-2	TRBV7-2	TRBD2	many	TGTGCCAGCAGCCCAGGACTAGCGTCCGGGGAGCTGTTTTTT	CASSPGLASGELFF
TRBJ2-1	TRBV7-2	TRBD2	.	TGTGCCAGCAGCTACCGCCCGGGACTAGCGGGAGTGGATGAGCAGTTCTTC	CASSYRPGLAGVDEQFF
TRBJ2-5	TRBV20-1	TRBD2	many	TGCAGTGCTGAACAGACTAGCGGGAGGATTCTGGAGACCCAGTACTTC	CSAEQTSGRILETQYF
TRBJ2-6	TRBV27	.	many	TGTGCCAGCAGTTTGCTGTTCTCTGGGGCCAACGTCCTGACTTTC	CASSLLFSGANVLTF